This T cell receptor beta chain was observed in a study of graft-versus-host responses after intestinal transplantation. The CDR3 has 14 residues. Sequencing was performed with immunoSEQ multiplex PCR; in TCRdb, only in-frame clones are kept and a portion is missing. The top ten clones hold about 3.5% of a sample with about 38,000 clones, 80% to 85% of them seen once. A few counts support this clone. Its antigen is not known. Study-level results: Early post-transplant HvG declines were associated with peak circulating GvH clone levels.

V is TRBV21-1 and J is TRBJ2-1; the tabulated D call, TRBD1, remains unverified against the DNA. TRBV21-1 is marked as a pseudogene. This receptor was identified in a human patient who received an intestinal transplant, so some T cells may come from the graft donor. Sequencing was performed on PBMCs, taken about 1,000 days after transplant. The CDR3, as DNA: TGTGCCAGCAGACGCGGACAGGATGTCGATGAGCAGTTCTTC. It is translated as CASRRGQDVDEQFF.